Below are 21 T cell receptor beta chains sequenced from a single sample in a study of cytotoxic CD8 clonotypes in ibrutinib-treated CLL. Libraries were prepared by immunoSEQ multiplex PCR; TCRdb keeps only in-frame clonotypes and omits some of them. The sample carries tens of thousands of clones, more than 60% recorded once. Sequenced here: PBMCs, sampled after 12 months of ibrutinib treatment. All receptors derive from a human donor with chronic lymphocytic leukemia.

This clone was counted a few times. The V call is TRBV27, the J call TRBJ1-1; 12 nucleotides agree with TRBD1. Per germline, CDR1 MNHEY and CDR2 SMNVEV (reference sequence). Germline trimming cut 3 bases from V and 5 bases from J; bases unmatched to any gene: 7. The CDR3 consists of 16 residues. The CDR3 reads CASSFRDRGLQTEAFF. As DNA, the CDR3 is TGTGCCAGCAGTTTCCGGGACAGGGGGCTTCAGACTGAAGCTTTCTTT.

V is TRBV7-2 and J is TRBJ2-7, with D perhaps TRBD2 (7 bases). The V gene's germline CDR1 is SGHTA and CDR2 FQGNSA. This CDR3 is built from 16 residues. V shed 3 bases and J shed 3 bases, with 18 bases lying between them. CDR3 amino acids: CASSFRGASALYEQYF. The CDR3 DNA sequence: TGTGCCAGCAGCTTCCGGGGGGCTTCGGCCCTCTACGAGCAGTACTTC.

The CDR3 region is CASSDSGGAGKQYF. CDR3 DNA sequence: TGTGCCAGCAGCGATAGCGGGGGGGCCGGCAAGCAGTACTTC. The genes are TRBV11-1 and TRBJ2-7; 11 bases match TRBD2. CDR1 is SGHAT and CDR2 is FQDESV in the germline V gene (reference sequence). Losses at the gene ends were 5 bases for V and 8 bases for J; bases not matched to a gene: 8. The length of the CDR3 is 14 residues.

This rearrangement joins TRBV19 to TRBJ1-6; TRBD1 matches 10 bases. J gave up 14 bases and V 5 bases, and 6 bases lay outside the gene matches. The CDR3 covers 13 residues. In germline, CDR1 is LNHDA, CDR2 SQIVND (reference sequence). CDR3 in amino acids: CASSPPGQGALHF. CDR3 coding DNA: TGTGCCAGTAGTCCTCCCGGACAGGGGGCCCTCCACTTT.

This clone has only a few counts. This chain joins TRBV7-8 and TRBJ1-2, with a possible D match to TRBD1 (6 bases). This CDR3 is 13 amino acids long. Germline V CDR1 and CDR2: SGHVS, FQNEAQ. The V end lost 4 bases, the J end lost 8 bases, and 14 bases lay between the germline ends. CDR3 protein: CASSSSDRRGYTF. In nucleotides, the CDR3 is TGTGCCAGCAGCTCCTCAGACAGGCGAGGCTACACCTTC.

The chain combines TRBV9 with TRBJ2-7; possible D gene TRBD1, 6 bases. Looked up from germline, CDR1 is SGDLS and CDR2 is YYNGEE. V lost 3 bases, J lost 0 bases, and 10 bases lay in between. This CDR3 is built from 14 residues. This CDR3 reads CASSATDSSYEQYF. Written as DNA, the CDR3 is TGTGCCAGCAGCGCAACGGACAGCTCCTACGAGCAGTACTTC.

The rearrangement uses TRBV27 and TRBJ2-7, with 9 bases aligning to TRBD1. This CDR3 contains 12 residues. CDR1 and CDR2 (germline): MNHEY, SMNVEV (reference sequence). J gave up 4 bases and V 6 bases, and 1 base lay outside the gene matches. The CDR3 coding sequence is TGTGCCAGCAGGACAGGGGGGTACGAGCAGTACTTC. This sequence encodes CASRTGGYEQYF.

In this sample, this clone turned up once. The chain recombines TRBV30 with TRBJ2-7; a possible D gene is TRBD1 (5 bases). This CDR3 is 16 amino acids long. The V end was cut by 3 bases, the J end by 2 bases, with 20 bases between. Per germline, CDR1 GTSNPN and CDR2 SVGIG (reference sequence). The CDR3: CAWRPPPTARTYEQYF. The CDR3 DNA reads TGTGCCTGGAGGCCCCCCCCGACAGCTCGCACCTACGAGCAGTACTTC. Variable domain in full (rest from reference TRBV30 and TRBJ2-7): SQTIHQWPATLVQPVGSPLSLECTVEGTSNPNLYWYRQAAGRGLQLLFYSVGIGQISSEVPQNLSASRPQDRQFILSSKKLLLSDSGFYLCAWRPPPTARTYEQYFGPGTRLTVT.

This sequence joins TRBV6-5 and TRBJ1-1, with D maybe TRBD1 (6 bases). The V and J ends lost 6 bases and 0 bases respectively, with 8 bases between them. Germline CDR1 reads MNHEY; CDR2 reads SVGAGI. The CDR3 covers 13 residues. The chain's CDR3 is CASRGGLNTEAFF. The CDR3 DNA is TGTGCCAGCAGGGGGGGCCTGAACACTGAAGCTTTCTTT.

This rearrangement joins TRBV6-1 to TRBJ1-2; D might be TRBD1 (6 bases). CDR3 length: 13 amino acids. Trimming removed 6 bases from V and 7 bases from J, with 15 bases in between. Germline assignment: CDR1 MNHNS and CDR2 SASEGT. Here the CDR3 reads CASRLQGRGGYTF. The CDR3 DNA sequence: TGTGCCAGCAGATTGCAGGGGCGAGGTGGCTACACCTTC.

The genes are TRBV7-9 and TRBJ1-5; a weak D match, TRBD1 (6 bases). The V end lost 1 base, the J end lost 9 bases, and 16 bases lay between the germline ends. Germline V gene lookup returns CDR1 SEHNR and CDR2 FQNEAQ (reference sequence). CDR3 length: 15 amino acids. The CDR3, as DNA: TGTGCCAGCAGCTTAGACAGGGCCCCGGGGGGGCCCCAGCATTTT. It yields the protein CASSLDRAPGGPQHF.

This chain connects TRBV19 to TRBJ2-1; tentatively, D is TRBD1 or TRBD2 (5 bases each). Germline V gives CDR1 LNHDA, CDR2 SQIVND (reference sequence). V dropped 0 bases and J dropped 6 bases, with 9 bases sitting between them. The CDR3 spans 14 residues. The CDR3 protein is CASSIDGTFNEQFF. Here the CDR3 DNA reads TGTGCCAGTAGTATAGATGGGACGTTCAATGAGCAGTTCTTC.

The V call is TRBV6-4, the J call TRBJ1-2; D might be TRBD1 (6 bases). The CDR3 is 14 residues long. Trimming left V 0 bases short and J 3 bases short, with 8 bases between. The germline CDR1 and CDR2 sequences are MRHNA and SNTAGT. CDR3 sequence reads: CASSDSAGDYGYTF. CDR3 DNA: TGTGCCAGCAGTGACTCGGCAGGGGACTATGGCTACACCTTC.

The chain couples TRBV5-1 to TRBJ2-3; no reliable D call. The germline CDR1 and CDR2 sequences are SGHRS and YFSETQ. CDR3 length: 14 amino acids. The V and J ends lost 5 bases and 0 bases respectively, with 10 bases between them. The CDR3: CASSGETSTDTQYF. For the CDR3, the DNA is TGCGCCAGCAGTGGGGAAACTAGCACAGATACGCAGTATTTT.

V and J are TRBV6-1 and TRBJ2-4, with a possible D match to TRBD1 (6 bases). CDR3 length: 17 residues. V was shortened by 1 base and J by 5 bases, with 18 bases between the two germline ends. Germline V CDR1 and CDR2: MNHNS, SASEGT. CDR3 amino acids: CASSEGPNRVSENIQYF. Here the CDR3 DNA reads TGTGCCAGCAGTGAAGGTCCTAACAGGGTGTCCGAAAACATTCAGTACTTC.

The chain is built from TRBV2 and TRBJ2-2; possibly TRBD1 for D (5 bases). The CDR3 sequence is 13 residues long. Germline V gene lookup returns CDR1 SNHLY and CDR2 FYNNEI. Trimming removed 7 bases at V and 4 bases at J, with 10 bases between. CDR3 in DNA: TGTGCCAGCACAAGGGGTCGCACCGGGGAGCTGTTTTTT. It encodes CASTRGRTGELFF.

The chain employs TRBV7-7 and TRBJ2-3; 8 bases align to TRBD2. CDR1 and CDR2 (germline): SSHAT, FNYEAQ (reference sequence). This CDR3 has 14 amino acids. The trim removed 5 bases at V and 9 bases at J, leaving 10 bases unmatched. The DNA for the CDR3 is TGTGCCAGCAGCCCCCGCGCCAGCGGGGGAACGCAGTATTTT. This translates into CASSPRASGGTQYF.

This rearrangement joins TRBV7-2 to TRBJ2-3; 10 bases match TRBD2. Germline V gene sequence: CDR1 SGHTA, CDR2 FQGNSA. The V segment lost 0 bases and the J segment 3 bases; nucleotides outside the gene matches: 12. The CDR3 has 19 amino acids. Here the CDR3 DNA reads TGTGCCAGCAGCTTAGCGCCTAGCGGGGGCCGCGGTAGGACAGATACGCAGTATTTT. Translated: CASSLAPSGGRGRTDTQYF.

The chain couples TRBV27 to TRBJ1-4; D call uncertain. Per germline, CDR1 MNHEY and CDR2 SMNVEV (reference sequence). This CDR3 region has 14 residues. Trimming pared 0 bases from V and 8 bases from J, leaving 10 bases between. The CDR3: CASSLSFLGEKLFF. CDR3 DNA sequence: TGTGCCAGCAGTTTATCATTCCTCGGGGAAAAACTGTTTTTT.

CDR3 residues: CASSPERAAFGNEQFF. CDR3 coding DNA: TGTGCCAGCAGCCCCGAGAGGGCAGCTTTCGGAAATGAGCAGTTCTTC. The chain couples TRBV28 to TRBJ2-1, with a weak D call TRBD2 (5 bases). Germline V gives CDR1 MDHEN, CDR2 SYDVKM. This CDR3 is 16 amino acids long. V shed 6 bases and J shed 7 bases, with 22 bases lying between them.

This clone has a handful of counts. The rearrangement joins TRBV2 to TRBJ1-1; no clear D. The CDR3 sequence is 13 residues long. Germline V gene sequence: CDR1 SNHLY, CDR2 FYNNEI. The V end was cut by 4 bases, the J end by 1 base, with 7 bases between. The CDR3 DNA is TGTGCCAGCAGTGGTGAGGGGAACACTGAAGCTTTCTTT. This translates into CASSGEGNTEAFF.